This T cell receptor (beta chain) is from a study of CD8+ T cells in alopecia areata. At the level of the study: Female C3H/HeJ mice aged roughly 6-11 weeks received skin from spontaneously alopecic C3H/HeJ graft donors aged 6-12 months.

As regards this clone: Its antigen is not identified. Here the gene names and germline are mouse. Read sequence stops 4 residues before the CDR3 end, and the germline J gene provides the missing end.

Study conclusions and caveats: Scalp sequencing captures resident alphabeta T cells of normal skin too. Possibly because of HLA-related factors, TCR sharing was less clear across patients than in mice.

This CDR3 spans 14 amino acids. The junction had 3 bases not matched to a gene; V was cut back by 2 bases and J by 6 bases. In germline, CDR1 is NNHNN, CDR2 SYGAGS (reference sequence). As the sequencing template, cDNA was produced by extracting RNA and reverse transcribing it. Produced via immunoSEQ multiplex PCR; TCRdb's table is partial and in-frame only. The table records 3,100 or so clones without singletons, the ten largest covering 40% to 45%. The sample taken for sequencing was lesional skin. The rearrangement uses TRBV13-2 and TRBJ2-1; 9 bases are a match to TRBD1. The origin of this receptor is a C3H/HeJ mouse with alopecia areata. The strain's MHC: H2-k. This chain's CDR3 is CASGERDRAAEQFF. CDR3 DNA (partial): TGTGCCAGCGGTGAAAGGGACAGGGCTGCT.